The next 26 T cell receptor beta chains were all read from a single sample in a study of response to subunit inactivated influenza vaccine. TCRdb re-called the RT-PCR reads with MiXCR, one entry per CDR3 protein. The table lists 650,000 to 850,000 distinct CDR3 sequences, about 15% of them singletons, with 6% to 7% in the top ten. Source: PBMCs from blood, taken less than 15 days before vaccination. Source of these receptors: a man aged 50 to 60 who received an inactivated influenza vaccine.

The V gene is TRBV20-1, the J gene TRBJ2-3; no clear D gene. The CDR3 length is 14 residues. Between the trimmed V and J ends, which lost 3 bases and 5 bases, there was a span of 15 bases. CDR1 is DFQATT and CDR2 is SNEGSKA in the germline V gene (reference sequence). The CDR3 nucleotides are TGCAGTGCTAGGACGTGGCAGAGGTTAGATACGCAGTATTTT. Protein product: CSARTWQRLDTQYF.

This clonotype was observed a few times. The chain carries TRBV7-9 and TRBJ2-1; 8 bases agree with TRBD2. The germline V gene encodes CDR1 SEHNR and CDR2 FQNEAQ (reference sequence). The length of the CDR3 is 16 residues. J lost 5 bases, V lost 5 bases, and 11 bases had no gene match. CDR3 sequence reads: CASSLQSGGPHNEQFF. The CDR3 coding sequence is TGTGCCAGCAGCCTACAAAGCGGGGGCCCTCACAATGAGCAGTTCTTC.

This clonotype was seen ten or more times. The chain links TRBV12-3 or TRBV12-4 to TRBJ2-4; D is unresolved. CDR3 size: 15 residues. V was cut by 6 bases and J by 0 bases, with 12 bases left in between. CDR3 sequence: CASSRPMLAKNIQYF. CDR3 DNA sequence: TGTGCCAGCAGCCGGCCGATGCTAGCCAAAAACATTCAGTACTTC.

This clonotype occurred a few times. The chain has TRBV5-1 and TRBJ1-6; no clear D gene. Trimming removed 0 bases from V and 9 bases from J, with 13 bases in between. There are 15 residues in the CDR3. Germline V gene sequence: CDR1 SGHRS, CDR2 YFSETQ. CDR3 sequence: CASSLELMTSSPLHF. In DNA form, the CDR3 reads TGCGCCAGCAGCTTGGAATTGATGACGAGTTCACCCCTCCACTTT.

This clonotype appeared a few times. V is TRBV29-1 and J is TRBJ2-3, with D hard to call. This CDR3 is 13 amino acids long. The V gene lost 2 bases and the J gene lost 0 bases, with 6 bases spanning the gap. The germline CDR1 and CDR2 sequences are SQVTM and ANQGSEA. The CDR3: CSVELGSTDTQYF. The CDR3 nucleotides read TGCAGCGTTGAATTAGGGAGCACAGATACGCAGTATTTT.

This clonotype was seen only a few times. The V gene is TRBV3-1, the J gene TRBJ2-7; D not resolved. Germline assignment: CDR1 LGHDT and CDR2 YNNKEL (reference sequence). The CDR3 contains 12 residues. V was pared by 1 base and J by 5 bases, with 6 bases between. The CDR3 DNA reads as TGTGCCAGCAGCCAAGCCATCGACGAGCAGTACTTC. Translating it yields CASSQAIDEQYF.

This clonotype appeared a few times. The chain has TRBV12-3 or TRBV12-4 and TRBJ2-1; D unresolved. The CDR3 is made up of 14 amino acids. V was clipped by 8 bases and J by 8 bases, with 19 bases between them. The CDR3 reads CASRPKMGGYEQFF. In DNA form, the CDR3 reads TGTGCCAGCCGACCGAAGATGGGTGGGTATGAGCAGTTCTTC.

V and J are TRBV29-1 and TRBJ2-1; TRBD2 aligns across 7 bases. After removal of 4 bases from V and 7 bases from J, the junction contained 7 bases not matched to a gene. CDR1 SQVTM and CDR2 ANQGSEA come from the germline V gene. The CDR3 runs 13 residues. CDR3 protein: CSVATSEKNEQFF. As DNA, the CDR3 is TGCAGCGTTGCTACTAGCGAGAAAAATGAGCAGTTCTTC.

This rearrangement joins TRBV12-3 or TRBV12-4 to TRBJ1-1; the D gene is possibly TRBD1 (5 bases). With 6 bases removed from V and 4 bases from J, the gap between germline ends came to 12 bases. The CDR3 consists of 13 residues. The CDR3 region has the DNA TGTGCCAGCAGGCGGGGGACGCCCACTGAAGCTTTCTTT. Translation gives CASRRGTPTEAFF.

This clonotype turned up a few times. The rearrangement joins TRBV18 to TRBJ1-1; the D gene is possibly TRBD1 (6 bases). The CDR3 loop spans 15 amino acids. The V end lost 0 bases, the J end lost 4 bases, and 12 bases lay between the germline ends. CDR1 and CDR2 from the germline V gene are KGHSH and LQKENI. The CDR3 DNA follows: TGTGCCAGCTCACCACCGGGCAGGGGTGGCACTGAAGCTTTCTTT. Residues: CASSPPGRGGTEAFF.

The V and J genes are TRBV20-1 and TRBJ2-1, with 9 bases matching TRBD2. J was trimmed by 9 bases and V by 6 bases; bases with no gene match: 12. The CDR3 totals 14 residues. Germline V gives CDR1 DFQATT, CDR2 SNEGSKA (reference sequence). The CDR3 spells CSAPFSGSTLEQFF. The DNA for the CDR3 is TGCAGTGCGCCCTTTAGCGGGAGTACGCTTGAGCAGTTCTTC.

This clonotype was counted many times. The chain links TRBV7-2 to TRBJ2-7; the match to TRBD2 covers 11 bases. There are 15 residues in the CDR3. J gave up 5 bases and V 3 bases, and 6 bases lay outside the gene matches. Per germline, CDR1 SGHTA and CDR2 FQGNSA. The CDR3 reads CASSLTSGIFNEQYF. DNA of the CDR3: TGTGCCAGCAGCTTGACTAGCGGGATCTTTAACGAGCAGTACTTC.

The chain couples TRBV4-1 to TRBJ2-1; TRBD2 is a possible D gene (5 bases). The germline CDR1 and CDR2 sequences are MGHRA and YSYEKL. Trimming removed 4 bases from V and 4 bases from J, with 23 bases in between. CDR3 length: 18 residues. The CDR3 here is CASSLHPPGAVIYNEQFF. The CDR3 DNA reads as TGCGCCAGCAGCCTTCACCCACCCGGAGCGGTAATTTACAATGAGCAGTTCTTC.

This clonotype was seen repeatedly, ten times or more. The chain carries TRBV5-1 and TRBJ2-2; D remains unclear. The germline gives CDR1 SGHRS, CDR2 YFSETQ. CDR3 length: 16 residues. Trimming shortened V by 1 base and J by 1 base, and 11 bases separated the two germline ends. CDR3 in DNA: TGCGCCAGCAGCTTGAGTACCGGGTTGAACACCGGGGAGCTGTTTTTT. Protein sequence: CASSLSTGLNTGELFF.

This chain connects TRBV7-8 to TRBJ2-3; a weak D match, TRBD2 (5 bases). This CDR3 is built from 15 residues. The V end lost 1 base, the J end lost 3 bases, and 11 bases lay between the germline ends. Looked up from germline, CDR1 is SGHVS and CDR2 is FQNEAQ. The CDR3 region is CASSLDGVATDTQYF. For the CDR3, the DNA is TGTGCCAGCAGCTTAGACGGGGTCGCGACAGATACGCAGTATTTT.

The table lists this clonotype with a few counts. The chain joins TRBV19 to TRBJ2-3, with D possibly being TRBD1 or TRBD2 (5 bases each). This CDR3 spans 13 amino acids. Germline CDR1 reads LNHDA; CDR2 reads SQIVND (reference sequence). V was trimmed by 3 bases and J by 8 bases, leaving 12 bases between them. This CDR3 is CASSITGGGTQYF. The CDR3 DNA sequence: TGTGCCAGTAGTATTACAGGAGGTGGTACGCAGTATTTT.

The sample holds a few counts of this clonotype. The genes are TRBV18 and TRBJ1-1; TRBD1 aligns across 9 bases. The CDR3 has 14 residues. Germline lookup yields CDR1 KGHSH and CDR2 LQKENI. Germline trimming cut 4 bases from V and 4 bases from J; bases unmatched to any gene: 4. CDR3 region: CASSHRDRATEAFF. The CDR3, as DNA: TGTGCCAGCTCACACCGGGACAGGGCCACTGAAGCTTTCTTT.

The gene calls are TRBV7-2 and TRBJ2-3; tentative D call: TRBD2 (6 bases). CDR3 length equals 14 residues. The V gene's germline CDR1 is SGHTA and CDR2 FQGNSA. The V and J ends lost 5 bases and 4 bases respectively, with 13 bases between them. CDR3 sequence (DNA): TGTGCCAGCAGCCGTAATGGCGGGGCAGATACGCAGTATTTT. This translates into CASSRNGGADTQYF.

This chain links TRBV7-4 with TRBJ2-1; 12 nucleotides align to TRBD2. Trimming took 9 bases from V and 9 from J; bases not matched to a gene: 15. The CDR3 runs 16 residues. CDR1 and CDR2 from the germline V gene are SGHVT and SQSDAQ. The CDR3 DNA sequence: TGTGCCAGAACAGAAAGGACTAGCGGGGTCTGCGGTGAGCAGTTCTTC. As protein: CARTERTSGVCGEQFF.

This clonotype was picked up many times. V usage is TRBV6-1 and J usage is TRBJ1-5; 9 bases align to TRBD1. V shed 4 bases, J shed 8 bases, and the junction held 3 bases outside the gene matches. CDR1 MNHNS and CDR2 SASEGT come from the germline V gene. The CDR3 is 13 amino acids. The CDR3: CASSVGQGKPQHF. CDR3 DNA sequence: TGTGCCAGCAGTGTCGGACAGGGGAAGCCCCAGCATTTT.

CDR3 loop: CASSLSGGLGEQFF. The CDR3 DNA reads TGTGCCAGCAGCTTGTCCGGGGGATTAGGTGAGCAGTTCTTC. The V and J genes are TRBV5-6 and TRBJ2-1, with D possibly matching TRBD2 (6 bases). The CDR3 extends over 14 amino acids. CDR1 SGHDT and CDR2 YYEEEE come from the germline V gene. Trimming stripped 1 base from V and 9 bases from J, with 14 bases between.

This clonotype showed up many times. The J gene is TRBJ2-7, the V gene TRBV5-1; D is uncertain. CDR1 and CDR2 from the germline V gene are SGHRS and YFSETQ. The CDR3 covers 14 residues. Trimming took off 0 bases at V and 0 bases at J, with 7 bases between the two ends. The CDR3 DNA reads TGCGCCAGCAGCTTGGAAGCGTACTCCTACGAGCAGTACTTC. This codes for CASSLEAYSYEQYF.

This clonotype appeared a few times. The V and J genes are TRBV20-1 and TRBJ1-6; the D is unclear. V lost 0 bases, J lost 11 bases, and 14 bases lay in between. The CDR3 extends over 14 amino acids. Looked up from germline, CDR1 is DFQATT and CDR2 is SNEGSKA (reference sequence). Here the CDR3 DNA reads TGCAGTGCTAGAGACCCAATGGAGAGGACACCCCTCCACTTT. This encodes CSARDPMERTPLHF.

This clonotype was detected a few times. This rearrangement joins TRBV19 to TRBJ1-1; TRBD1 is a possible D gene (5 bases). Trimming shortened V by 5 bases and J by 3 bases, and 16 bases separated the two germline ends. The germline CDR1 and CDR2 sequences are LNHDA and SQIVND (reference sequence). The CDR3 has 15 residues. CDR3 in DNA: TGTGCCAGTAGTCCAACCCCAGGGACTTACACTGAAGCTTTCTTT. Protein sequence: CASSPTPGTYTEAFF.

This chain connects TRBV7-9 to TRBJ2-7, with D unresolved. V gave up 2 bases and J gave up 8 bases, with 10 bases separating them. CDR1 is SEHNR and CDR2 is FQNEAQ in the germline V gene (reference sequence). The CDR3 is made up of 12 amino acids. CDR3 in amino acids: CASSLRPAQQYF. The CDR3 nucleotides read TGTGCCAGCAGCTTACGCCCTGCCCAGCAGTACTTC.

The CDR3 here is CASSYDGGSEEGSYEQYF. Here the CDR3 DNA reads TGTGCCAGCAGTTACGATGGAGGAAGCGAGGAGGGTTCCTACGAGCAGTACTTC. This chain connects TRBV6-2 or TRBV6-3 to TRBJ2-7; possibly TRBD2 for D (6 bases). The germline gives CDR1 MNHEY, CDR2 SVGEGT. The CDR3 length is 18 residues. With 2 bases removed from V and 1 base from J, the gap between germline ends came to 21 bases.